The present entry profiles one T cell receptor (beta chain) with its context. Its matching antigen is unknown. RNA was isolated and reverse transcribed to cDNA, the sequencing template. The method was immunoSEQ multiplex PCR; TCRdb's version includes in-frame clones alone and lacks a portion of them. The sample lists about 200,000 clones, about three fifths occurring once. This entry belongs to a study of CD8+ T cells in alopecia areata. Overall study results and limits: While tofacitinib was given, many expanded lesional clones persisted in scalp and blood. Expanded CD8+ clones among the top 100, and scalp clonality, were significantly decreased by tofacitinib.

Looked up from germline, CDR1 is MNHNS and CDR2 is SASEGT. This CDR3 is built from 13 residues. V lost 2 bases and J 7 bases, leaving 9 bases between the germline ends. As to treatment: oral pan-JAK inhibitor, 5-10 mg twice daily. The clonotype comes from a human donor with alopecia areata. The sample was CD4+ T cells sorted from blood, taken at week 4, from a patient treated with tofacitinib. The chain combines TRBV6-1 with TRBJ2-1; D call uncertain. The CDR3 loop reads CASSEMAPNEQFF. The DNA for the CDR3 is TGTGCCAGCAGTGAAATGGCTCCAAATGAGCAGTTCTTC.